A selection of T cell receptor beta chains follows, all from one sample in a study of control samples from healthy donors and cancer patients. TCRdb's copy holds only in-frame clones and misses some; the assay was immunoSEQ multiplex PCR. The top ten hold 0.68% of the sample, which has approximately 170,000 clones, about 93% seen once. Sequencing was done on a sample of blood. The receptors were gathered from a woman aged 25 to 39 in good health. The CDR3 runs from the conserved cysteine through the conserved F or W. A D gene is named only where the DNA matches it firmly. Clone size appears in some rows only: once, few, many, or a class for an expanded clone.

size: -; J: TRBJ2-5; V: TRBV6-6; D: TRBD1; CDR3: CASSYGDRETQYF; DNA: TGTGCCAGCAGTTATGGGGACAGAGAGACCCAGTACTTC
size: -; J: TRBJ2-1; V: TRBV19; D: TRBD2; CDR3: CASSPTGAGRVNEQFF; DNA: TGTGCCAGTAGTCCAACGGGCGCCGGGAGGGTCAATGAGCAGTTCTTC
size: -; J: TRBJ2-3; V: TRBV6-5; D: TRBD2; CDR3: CASSYGLAGTDTQYF; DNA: TGTGCCAGCAGTTACGGACTAGCGGGCACAGATACGCAGTATTTT
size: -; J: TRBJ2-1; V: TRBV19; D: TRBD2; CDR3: CASSILTSGLYNEQFF; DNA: TGTGCCAGTAGTATACTTACTAGCGGACTCTACAATGAGCAGTTCTTC
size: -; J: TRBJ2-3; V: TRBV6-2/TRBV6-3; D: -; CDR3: CASSSYPDTQYF; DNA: TGTGCCAGCAGTTCTTATCCAGATACGCAGTATTTT
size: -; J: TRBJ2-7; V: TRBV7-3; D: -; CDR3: CASSLNRAYEQYF; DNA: TGTGCCAGCAGCTTAAATAGGGCCTACGAGCAGTACTTC
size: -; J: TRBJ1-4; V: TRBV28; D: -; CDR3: CASSLFPSATNEKLFF; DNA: TGTGCCAGCAGTTTATTCCCCAGTGCAACTAATGAAAAACTGTTTTTT
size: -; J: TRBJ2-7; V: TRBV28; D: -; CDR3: CASSMTDSYEQYF; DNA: TGTGCCAGCAGCATGACAGATTCCTACGAGCAGTACTTC
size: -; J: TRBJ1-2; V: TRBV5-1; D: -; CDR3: CASSSDSIYGYTF; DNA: TGCGCCAGCAGCTCCGACAGCATCTATGGCTACACCTTC
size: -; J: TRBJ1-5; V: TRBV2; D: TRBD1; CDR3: CASSGQGTQPQHF; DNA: TGTGCCAGCAGCGGACAGGGGACTCAGCCCCAGCATTTT
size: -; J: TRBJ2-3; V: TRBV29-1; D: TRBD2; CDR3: CSVDQRERPDTQYF; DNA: TGCAGCGTTGATCAGCGGGAGAGGCCAGATACGCAGTATTTT
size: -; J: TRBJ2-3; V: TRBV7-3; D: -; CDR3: CASSTSSTDTQYF; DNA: TGTGCCAGCAGTACTAGCAGCACAGATACGCAGTATTTT
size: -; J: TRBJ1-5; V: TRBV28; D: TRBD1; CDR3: CASSWDRVNQPQHF; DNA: TGTGCCAGCAGTTGGGACAGGGTGAATCAGCCCCAGCATTTT
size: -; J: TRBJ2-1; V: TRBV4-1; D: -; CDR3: CASSLSLGALGHEQFF; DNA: TGCGCCAGCAGCCTATCCTTGGGGGCCCTCGGGCATGAGCAGTTCTTC
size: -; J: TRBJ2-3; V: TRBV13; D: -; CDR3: CASSLETGVDTQYF; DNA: TGTGCCAGCAGCTTAGAAACAGGCGTGGATACGCAGTATTTT
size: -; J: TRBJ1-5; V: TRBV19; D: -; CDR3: CASSTLGTEYSNQPQHF; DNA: TGTGCCAGTAGTACCCTAGGGACCGAATATAGCAATCAGCCCCAGCATTTT
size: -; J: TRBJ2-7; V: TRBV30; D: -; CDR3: CAWTRQGTYEQYF; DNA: TGTGCCTGGACTCGTCAGGGGACCTACGAGCAGTACTTC
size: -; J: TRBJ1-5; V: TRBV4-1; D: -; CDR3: CASSQDGQPNQPQHF; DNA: TGCGCCAGCAGCCAAGACGGCCAGCCAAATCAGCCCCAGCATTTT
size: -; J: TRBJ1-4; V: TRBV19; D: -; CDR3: CASSPGQIENEKLFF; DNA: TGTGCCAGTAGTCCCGGACAAATTGAAAATGAAAAACTGTTTTTT
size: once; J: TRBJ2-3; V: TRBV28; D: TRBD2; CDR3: CASSLASGSTDTQYF; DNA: TGTGCCAGCAGTTTGGCTAGCGGTAGCACAGATACGCAGTATTTT
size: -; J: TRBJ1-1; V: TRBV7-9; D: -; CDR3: CASSLVQGATEAFF; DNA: TGTGCCAGCAGCTTAGTGCAAGGGGCCACTGAAGCTTTCTTT
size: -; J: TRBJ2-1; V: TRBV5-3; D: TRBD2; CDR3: CARSPRTSGRARSYNEQFF; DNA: TGTGCCAGAAGCCCCAGGACTAGCGGGAGGGCCCGCTCCTACAATGAGCAGTTCTTC
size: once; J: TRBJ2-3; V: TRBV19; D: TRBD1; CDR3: CASTPSGTVADTQYF; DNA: TGTGCCAGTACGCCTTCCGGGACAGTAGCAGATACGCAGTATTTT
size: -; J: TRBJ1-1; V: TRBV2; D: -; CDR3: CASKFLNTEAFF; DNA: TGTGCCAGCAAGTTCCTCAACACTGAAGCTTTCTTT
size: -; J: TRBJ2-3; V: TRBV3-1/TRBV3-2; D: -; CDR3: CASSHAGPTDTQYF; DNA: TGTGCCAGCAGCCACGCGGGTCCCACAGATACGCAGTATTTT
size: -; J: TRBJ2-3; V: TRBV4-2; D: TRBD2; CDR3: CASSPQGLAVTDTQYF; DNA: TGTGCCAGCAGCCCCCAGGGACTAGCGGTCACAGATACGCAGTATTTT
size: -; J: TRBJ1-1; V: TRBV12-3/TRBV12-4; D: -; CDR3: CASSLSTEAFF; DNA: TGTGCCAGCAGTTTAAGTACTGAAGCTTTCTTT
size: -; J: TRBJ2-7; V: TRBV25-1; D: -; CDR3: CASSESRGSYEQYF; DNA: TGTGCCAGCAGTGAATCAAGGGGTTCCTACGAGCAGTACTTC